Shown below are 27 T cell receptor beta chains from a single sample sequenced in a study of metastatic and nonmetastatic thyroid tumors. Thyroid surgery was preceded by no treatment in any patient. TCRdb re-called the PCR reads via MiXCR. Of about 59,000 clones listed, 15% to 20% were seen once; the top ten hold about 9.4%. Sequencing was carried out using blood. The origin of the receptors is a male donor with papillary thyroid cancer or a benign thyroid nodule (not recorded which). Some clones in this sample may be carry-over from other donors' samples.

This clone was recorded at least ten times. The chain links TRBV6-1 to TRBJ1-5; no reliable D call. V was trimmed by 6 bases and J by 0 bases, leaving 18 bases between them. The CDR3 runs to 17 residues. Germline V CDR1 and CDR2: MNHNS, SASEGT. The CDR3 DNA is TGTGCCAGCAGACCCAACTTTCGTGCTTATAGCAATCAGCCCCAGCATTTT. Protein: CASRPNFRAYSNQPQHF.

The table lists this clone with many counts. The rearrangement links TRBV20-1 to TRBJ2-3; no reliable D call. CDR1 is DFQATT and CDR2 is SNEGSKA in the germline V gene (reference sequence). The CDR3 sequence is 15 residues long. V was clipped by 0 bases and J by 4 bases, with 14 bases between them. CDR3 coding DNA: TGCAGTGCTAGAGATCGGAGTAAAGGATCAGATACGCAGTATTTT. As protein: CSARDRSKGSDTQYF.

There are many counts of this clone. A single base separates this from a much larger clone, so it may be a read error. The chain is built from TRBV30 and TRBJ1-2; weak D call: TRBD1 (6 bases). CDR3 length equals 13 residues. V shed 0 bases and J shed 6 bases, with 11 bases lying between them. From germline, CDR1 is GTSNPN and CDR2 SVGIG (reference sequence). This CDR3 is CAWSVTGGHGYTF. CDR3 bases: TGTGCCTGGAGTGTAACCGGGGGCCATGGCTACACCTTC.

This clone was seen repeatedly, ten times or more. Other DNA sequences within the sample encode an identical CDR3. The rearrangement joins TRBV5-6 to TRBJ1-2; a possible D gene is TRBD1 (5 bases). Germline CDR1 reads SGHDT; CDR2 reads YYEEEE. CDR3 length: 13 amino acids. V was shortened by 4 bases and J by 6 bases, with 13 bases between the two germline ends. The CDR3, as DNA: TGTGCCAGCAGCCCTGGGGGAGGGAATGGCTACACCTTC. It encodes CASSPGGGNGYTF.

This clone was seen ten or more times. The chain combines TRBV5-1 with TRBJ1-1; TRBD1 agrees at 9 bases. From germline, CDR1 is SGHRS and CDR2 YFSETQ. This CDR3 spans 16 amino acids. The junction had 7 bases not matched to a gene; V was cut back by 4 bases and J by 0 bases. For the CDR3, the DNA is TGCGCCAGCAGCACTGGACAGGGGAATATGAACACTGAAGCTTTCTTT. Its translation: CASSTGQGNMNTEAFF.

The rearrangement links TRBV30 to TRBJ1-6, with TRBD1 identical over 7 bases. J was trimmed by 7 bases and V by 2 bases; bases with no gene match: 5. CDR1 and CDR2 (germline): GTSNPN, SVGIG (reference sequence). The CDR3 is 14 amino acids. The CDR3 spells CAWSPRQGNSPLHF. CDR3 DNA sequence: TGTGCCTGGAGTCCCCGACAGGGCAATTCACCCCTCCACTTT. Full variable domain (outside the CDR3, taken from reference TRBV30 and TRBJ1-6): SQTIHQWPATLVQPVGSPLSLECTVEGTSNPNLYWYRQAAGRGLQLLFYSVGIGQISSEVPQNLSASRPQDRQFILSSKKLLLSDSGFYLCAWSPRQGNSPLHFGNGTRLTVT.

This clone was detected many times. The CDR3 region is CASSLGVGDRFMNTEAFF. The CDR3 DNA follows: TGTGCCAGCAGCTTAGGTGTCGGCGACCGATTCATGAACACTGAAGCTTTCTTT. V is TRBV11-3 and J is TRBJ1-1, with D unclear. Trimming took off 1 base at V and 0 bases at J, with 18 bases between the two ends. This CDR3 is built from 18 residues. CDR1 is SGHNT, CDR2 YENEEA, per germline.

This clone was counted ten times or more. The chain employs TRBV11-1 and TRBJ2-2; D not resolved. The CDR3 loop spans 13 amino acids. Germline V gene sequence: CDR1 SGHAT, CDR2 FQDESV (reference sequence). V gave up 5 bases and J gave up 7 bases, with 11 bases separating them. The CDR3 here is CASSRPNGGELFF. The CDR3 DNA reads as TGTGCCAGCAGCAGACCGAACGGCGGGGAGCTGTTTTTT.

Ten or more counts support this clone. V gene TRBV19 combines with J gene TRBJ2-7, with D maybe TRBD1 (6 bases). This CDR3 region has 13 residues. Germline-derived CDR1 and CDR2 are LNHDA and SQIVND (reference sequence). Trimming took off 3 bases at V and 4 bases at J, with 10 bases between the two ends. CDR3 bases: TGTGCCAGTAGTATGGAACAGGGTTACGAGCAGTACGTC. It is translated as CASSMEQGYEQYV.

On this clone: A much larger clone sits a single nucleotide away, making a read error possible. This rearrangement joins TRBV6-4 to TRBJ2-7, with D unresolved. The CDR3 runs to 14 residues. Looked up from germline, CDR1 is MRHNA and CDR2 is SNTAGT. Trimming removed 3 bases at V and 1 base at J, with 10 bases between. CDR3 sequence: CASSESEVSYEQYF. CDR3 coding DNA: TGTGCCAGCAGTGAGTCCGAGGTTTCCTACGAGCAGTACTTC.

The table lists this clone with many counts. The rearrangement uses TRBV4-2 and TRBJ1-2; tentatively, D is TRBD1 (6 bases). The CDR3 totals 14 residues. Germline assignment: CDR1 LGHNA and CDR2 YNFKEQ. V was shortened by 1 base and J by 0 bases, with 6 bases between the two germline ends. CDR3 amino acids: CASSQGTANYGYTF. As DNA, the CDR3 is TGTGCCAGCAGCCAAGGGACAGCTAACTATGGCTACACCTTC.

This chain joins TRBV6-9 and TRBJ2-5; the D gene could be TRBD1 or TRBD2 (5 bases each). Trimming cost V 3 bases and J 4 bases, with 12 bases left between them. Germline-derived CDR1 and CDR2 are MNHGY and SVAAGI. The CDR3 is made up of 14 amino acids. In nucleotides, the CDR3 is TGTGCCAGCAGTTACCGGGACGGAGCAGAGACCCAGTACTTC. Translating gives CASSYRDGAETQYF.

The J gene is TRBJ1-5, the V gene TRBV18; 7 bases map to TRBD1. CDR1 is KGHSH and CDR2 is LQKENI in the germline V gene. The CDR3 has 16 amino acids. V was clipped by 2 bases and J by 3 bases; unmatched bases: 7. The CDR3, as DNA: TGTGCCAGCTCACCATCCGGGACAGATAACAATCAGCCCCAGCATTTT. It specifies CASSPSGTDNNQPQHF.

This clone has at least ten counts. The J gene is TRBJ2-7, the V gene TRBV24-1; D remains ambiguous. Germline V CDR1 and CDR2: KGHDR, SFDVKD. V was cut by 10 bases and J by 2 bases, with 20 bases left in between. This CDR3 has 15 residues. CDR3 in DNA: TGTGCCACACTACCTGGCATGGGGTGGACCTACGAGCAGTACGTC. This codes for CATLPGMGWTYEQYV.

This clone was detected ten times or more. The V call is TRBV6-5, the J call TRBJ1-1; D unresolved. The V and J ends lost 2 bases and 1 base respectively, with 8 bases between them. Per germline, CDR1 MNHEY and CDR2 SVGAGI. This CDR3 spans 14 amino acids. DNA for the CDR3: TGTGCCAGCAGTTACGCGGATCCGAACACTGAAGCTTTCTTT. Its translation is CASSYADPNTEAFF.

V is TRBV5-1 and J is TRBJ2-1, with 9 bases aligning to TRBD2. Germline CDR1 and CDR2: SGHRS and YFSETQ. The CDR3 totals 19 residues. With V trimmed by 4 bases and J by 8 bases, 22 bases remained unmatched. CDR3: CASSGGSPATSGGLYEQFF. The CDR3 coding sequence is TGCGCCAGCAGCGGCGGGTCGCCCGCGACTAGCGGTGGCCTTTATGAGCAGTTCTTC.

About this clone: A much bigger clone sits one base away, suggesting this may be a read error. The chain combines TRBV11-2 with TRBJ2-4; the D gene could be TRBD1 or TRBD2 (6 bases each). Germline CDR1 SGHAT, CDR2 FQNNGV. The CDR3 sequence is 17 residues long. With 6 bases removed from V and 0 bases from J, the gap between germline ends came to 18 bases. The CDR3 reads CASRKEGGRIAKNIQYF. The CDR3 DNA is TGTGCCAGCAGAAAAGAGGGGGGACGAATAGCCAAAAACATTCAGTACTTC.

This chain's CDR3 is CASTDRPGQHNGELFF. CDR3 DNA sequence: TGTGCCAGCACCGACCGTCCGGGACAGCACAACGGGGAGCTGTTTTTT. The J gene is TRBJ2-2, the V gene TRBV27, with 7 bases matching TRBD1. The CDR3 extends over 16 amino acids. The junction had 15 bases not matched to a gene; V was cut back by 7 bases and J by 7 bases. Looked up from germline, CDR1 is MNHEY and CDR2 is SMNVEV (reference sequence).

In the case of this clone: Sequence at one end of the junction differs from germline and may be a read error. The chain has TRBV28 and TRBJ2-7, with 12 bases fitting TRBD1. Germline loops: CDR1 MDHEN, CDR2 SYDVKM. The CDR3 is 15 amino acids. The CDR3 sequence: CASTLPGQGAYEQYF. The CDR3, as DNA: TGTGCCAGCACTTTACCGGGACAGGGGGCGTACGAGCAGTACTTC. The variable domain in full, with the rest retrieved from reference TRBV28 and TRBJ2-7, is DVKVTQSSRYLVKRTGEKVFLECVQDMDHENMFWYRQDPGLGLRLIYFSYDVKMKEKGDIPEGYSVSREKKERFSLILESASTNQTSMYLCASTLPGQGAYEQYFGPGTRLTVT.

In this sample, this clone turned up many times. The chain uses TRBV6-5 and TRBJ2-4; 14 bases map to TRBD2. CDR1 is MNHEY and CDR2 is SVGAGI in the germline V gene. V lost 0 bases to trimming and J lost 7 bases; unmatched junction nucleotides: 5. The CDR3 covers 17 residues. CDR3 nucleotide sequence: TGTGCCAGCAGTTACTCTTCGACTAGCGGGGGGGCTAACATTCAGTACTTC. As protein: CASSYSSTSGGANIQYF.

In this sample, this clone turned up a few times. A much more abundant neighbour one base away suggests this may be a read error. As the CDR3 is not closed by the conserved phenylalanine or tryptophan, this likely results from a read error. The rearrangement joins TRBV6-4 to TRBJ2-1; D gene unclear. CDR1 is MRHNA, CDR2 SNTAGT, per germline. V shed 2 bases and J shed 10 bases, with 6 bases lying between them. The CDR3 length is 11 residues. The CDR3 region has the DNA TGTGCCAGCAGTGACGGGTCCGAGCAGTTCCTC. This gives the protein CASSDGSEQFL.

CDR3 amino acids: CAWSGWVAQPQHF. In DNA, the CDR3 is TGTGCCTGGAGTGGGTGGGTCGCTCAGCCCCAGCATTTT. This sequence joins TRBV30 and TRBJ1-5; D is undetermined. In germline, CDR1 is GTSNPN, CDR2 SVGIG (reference sequence). There are 13 residues in the CDR3. Trimming pared 1 base from V and 6 bases from J, leaving 10 bases between.

A few counts support this clone. One junction end does not reproduce the germline sequence, and a read error may be involved. V is TRBV10-2 and J is TRBJ2-3; the match to TRBD2 covers 9 bases. The CDR3 contains 16 residues. Germline V CDR1 and CDR2: WSHSY, SAAADI. The CDR3 bases are TGTGCCAGCACCATCAGGGCCAGCGGGGGGTCTGATACGCAGTATTTT. It codes for CASTIRASGGSDTQYF.

There are many counts of this clone. The rearrangement joins TRBV19 to TRBJ2-5; 8 nucleotides line up with TRBD1. V was pared by 0 bases and J by 4 bases, with 4 bases of the junction left unmatched. Germline CDR1 LNHDA, CDR2 SQIVND (reference sequence). CDR3 length: 15 residues. In nucleotides, the CDR3 is TGTGCCAGTAGTATAGATCAGACAGGGGCAGAGACCCAGTACTTC. Its translation is CASSIDQTGAETQYF.

This clone has only a few counts. A much larger clone is a single base away; this may be a read error. The chain recombines TRBV7-2 with TRBJ2-1; no clear D gene. Germline loops: CDR1 SGHTA, CDR2 FQGNSA. V was pared by 0 bases and J by 4 bases, with 19 bases between. The CDR3 is made up of 18 amino acids. The CDR3 reads CASSLAPLQNRGYNEQFF. The CDR3, as DNA: TGTGCCAGCAGCTTAGCGCCGCTCCAGAATCGCGGATACAATGAGCAGTTCTTC.

This clone was picked up many times. The V call is TRBV2, the J call TRBJ1-2; D call uncertain. The ends were cut back, 7 bases at V and 2 bases at J, with 11 bases in the middle. There are 13 residues in the CDR3. The germline V gene has CDR1 SNHLY and CDR2 FYNNEI. The CDR3 here is CASKNVLNYGYTF. The DNA of the CDR3 is TGTGCCAGCAAGAATGTCTTAAACTATGGCTACACCTTC.

This rearrangement joins TRBV5-1 to TRBJ2-7, with D perhaps matching TRBD1 (6 bases). Germline CDR1 and CDR2: SGHRS and YFSETQ. The CDR3 consists of 14 residues. Trimming shortened V by 7 bases and J by 5 bases, and 19 bases separated the two germline ends. CDR3 region: CASSAGTHEDEQYV. The CDR3 nucleotides are TGCGCCAGCTCTGCCGGGACACATGAAGACGAGCAGTACGTC.